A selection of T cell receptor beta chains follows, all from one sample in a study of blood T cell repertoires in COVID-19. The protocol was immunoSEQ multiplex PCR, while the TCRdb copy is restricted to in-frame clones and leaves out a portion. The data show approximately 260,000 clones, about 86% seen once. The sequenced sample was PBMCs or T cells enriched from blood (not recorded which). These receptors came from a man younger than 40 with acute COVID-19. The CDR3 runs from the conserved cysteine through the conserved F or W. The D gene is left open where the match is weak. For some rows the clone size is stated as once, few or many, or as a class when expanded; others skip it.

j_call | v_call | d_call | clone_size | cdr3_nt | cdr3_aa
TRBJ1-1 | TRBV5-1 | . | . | TGCGCCAGCACAAGAACGATGGCACAGAACACTGAAGCTTTCTTT | CASTRTMAQNTEAFF
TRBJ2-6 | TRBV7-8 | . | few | TGTGCCAGCAGCCCAGACATGACTGGGGCCAACGTCCTGACTTTC | CASSPDMTGANVLTF
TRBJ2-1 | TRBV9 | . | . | TGTGCCAGCAGCTTCGGAGGGGGGACAGACCAGTTCTTC | CASSFGGGTDQFF
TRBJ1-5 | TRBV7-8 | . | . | TGTGCCAGCAGCTTAGGCGGGGGGCGAGGTAATCAGCCCCAGCATTTT | CASSLGGGRGNQPQHF
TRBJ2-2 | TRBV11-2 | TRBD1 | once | TGTGCCAGCAGCTTATTGGGGACAGGGGTAGGAGGGGAGCTGTTTTTT | CASSLLGTGVGGELFF
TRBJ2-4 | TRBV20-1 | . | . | TGCAGTGCTAGTAACATAGCCAAAAACATTCAGTACTTC | CSASNIAKNIQYF
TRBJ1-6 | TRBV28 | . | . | TGTGCCAGCAGTTCGTCTTGGGCGAACGATTCACCCCTCCACTTT | CASSSSWANDSPLHF
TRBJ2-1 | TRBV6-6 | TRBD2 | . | TGTGCCAGCAGTCCGACTAGCGGTAACTACAATGAGCAGTTCTTC | CASSPTSGNYNEQFF
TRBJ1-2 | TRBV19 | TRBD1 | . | TGTGCCAGTACTTTTCTCCGGACAGGGGGCTATGGCTACACCTTC | CASTFLRTGGYGYTF
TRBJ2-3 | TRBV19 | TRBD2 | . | TGTGCCAGTAGTACCCGCGGCGGGGGAAGCACAGATACGCAGTATTTT | CASSTRGGGSTDTQYF
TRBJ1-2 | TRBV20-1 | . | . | TGCAGTGCTAGTAGCGTCGCCGCTAACTATGGCTACACCTTC | CSASSVAANYGYTF
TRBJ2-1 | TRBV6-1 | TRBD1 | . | TGTGCCAGCAGTGAAGGCGGGACAGGGGTCTACAATGAGCAGTTCTTC | CASSEGGTGVYNEQFF
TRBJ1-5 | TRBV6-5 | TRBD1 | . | TGTGCCAGCAGCGACAGGGGGAACAATCAGCCCCAGCATTTT | CASSDRGNNQPQHF
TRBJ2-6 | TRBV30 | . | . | TGTGCCTGGAGAAGGGGCAGGGTCAGCGCTGGGGCCAACGTCCTGACTTTC | CAWRRGRVSAGANVLTF
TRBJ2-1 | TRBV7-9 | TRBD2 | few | TGTGCCAGCAGCTCAACCCATACCACTAGCGGGGGGGCCCATGAGCAGTTCTTC | CASSSTHTTSGGAHEQFF